This is a list of T cell receptor beta chains from one sample in a study of blood T cell repertoires in COVID-19. Libraries were prepared by immunoSEQ multiplex PCR; TCRdb keeps only in-frame clonotypes and omits some of them. This table holds some 130,000 clones, about four fifths found once. Sequences were obtained from peripheral blood. The source of these receptors is a woman older than 75 with acute or convalescent COVID-19. Both conserved end residues are part of each CDR3. The D gene is left open where the match is weak. Size values are once, few and many counts, or a class for expanded clones, and some rows have none.

d_call	v_call	cdr3_length	clone_size	j_call	cdr3_nt	cdr3_aa
-	TRBV4-2	14	few	TRBJ1-1	TGTGCCAGCAGCCACCTTGACAGGAACACTGAAGCTTTCTTT	CASSHLDRNTEAFF
TRBD1	TRBV2	15	few	TRBJ1-3	TGTGCCAGCAGTTACGGGACAGGGGGTTTAAACACCATATATTTT	CASSYGTGGLNTIYF
TRBD1	TRBV7-3	14	few	TRBJ1-1	TGTGCCAGCAGCAGGACAGGGGGGTCTACTGAAGCTTTCTTT	CASSRTGGSTEAFF
TRBD2	TRBV5-1	16	-	TRBJ2-1	TGCGCCAGCAGCGAACGACTAGCGGGAGACTACAATGAGCAGTTCTTC	CASSERLAGDYNEQFF
-	TRBV18	16	-	TRBJ1-4	TGTGCCAGCTCATTTAGCATCGGAGCAACTAATGAAAAACTGTTTTTT	CASSFSIGATNEKLFF
-	TRBV30	13	-	TRBJ1-1	TGTGCCTGGAACCGCGGGGGGAGAACTGAAGCTTTCTTT	CAWNRGGRTEAFF
-	TRBV3-1/TRBV3-2	16	-	TRBJ1-3	TGTGCCAGCAGCCAAGCTTTAATGGGGAGGGGAAACACCATATATTTT	CASSQALMGRGNTIYF
-	TRBV11-2	15	-	TRBJ2-5	TGTGCCAGCAGCATTTTCGCGGGAAAATCAGAGACCCAGTACTTC	CASSIFAGKSETQYF
-	TRBV4-3	15	few	TRBJ1-4	TGCGCCAGCAGCCCATCAGTTGCAACTAATGAAAAACTGTTTTTT	CASSPSVATNEKLFF
-	TRBV7-2	13	few	TRBJ1-1	TGTGCCAGCAGCTTAGTCGGGGTCGCTGAAGCTTTCTTT	CASSLVGVAEAFF
-	TRBV29-1	12	-	TRBJ1-2	TGCAGCGCCGAAGGGGCGGACTATGGCTACACCTTC	CSAEGADYGYTF
-	TRBV5-6	13	-	TRBJ1-2	TGTGCCAGCAGCCAGAAATCAGGGTATGGCTACACCTTC	CASSQKSGYGYTF
TRBD1	TRBV5-1	15	-	TRBJ1-5	TGCGCCAGCAGCCCGGACAGGGTAGGGGGTCAGCCCCAGCATTTT	CASSPDRVGGQPQHF
-	TRBV4-2	14	few	TRBJ1-2	TGTGCCAGCAGCCAAGGGGGGGGCAACTATGGCTACACCTTC	CASSQGGGNYGYTF
TRBD2	TRBV3-1/TRBV3-2	17	many	TRBJ2-7	TGTGCCAGCAGCCAAGACCCACCTGCGGCGGGAGCAAACGAGCAGTACTTC	CASSQDPPAAGANEQYF
TRBD2	TRBV27	21	-	TRBJ2-1	TGTGCCAGCAGTATCACTTCGGGACTAGCGGGAGCAGGGTCGACCTACAATGAGCAGTTCTTC	CASSITSGLAGAGSTYNEQFF